This T cell receptor (beta chain) was recorded in a study of radiotherapy plus CTLA-4 blockade in lung cancer. Notes on the study in general: Subsequent to radiotherapy plus ipilimumab, tumor-derived TCR clones underwent expansion in blood.

The method was immunoSEQ multiplex PCR; TCRdb's version includes in-frame clones alone and lacks a portion of them. Among around 91,000 clones, about 91% were seen once, and the ten largest hold 4.5% to 6%. Notes on this clone: Its target is unknown.

The CDR3 runs to 14 residues. CDR1 and CDR2 (germline): SGHTS, YDEGEE. V was trimmed by 0 bases and J by 4 bases, leaving 11 bases between them. Sequencing used peripheral blood, obtained from a patient treated with radiotherapy plus ipilimumab. The clonotype comes from a human donor with non-small cell lung cancer that progressed on radiotherapy plus ipilimumab. This chain links TRBV5-8 with TRBJ2-7; D is undetermined. CDR3 nucleotide sequence: TGTGCCAGCAGCTTGGGCCCAGACATTTACGAGCAGTACTTC. Translating gives CASSLGPDIYEQYF.